One and the same sample provided the 7 T cell receptor beta chains below, sequenced in a study of T-cell reconstitution after alpha-beta-depleted transplantation in children. Unique molecular identifiers were incorporated when the TCRbeta library was constructed. TCRdb used MiXCR to reprocess the PCR reads, holding one entry per CDR3 protein. The table records 200,000 to 250,000 distinct CDR3 sequences, around 9.9% of them present only once. This specimen consisted of PBMCs, obtained before TCRalphabeta/CD19-depleted stem cell transplant. These receptors originate from a child under two years old with acute myeloid leukemia, due to receive a stem cell transplant.

This clonotype was recorded many times. The V call is TRBV28, the J call TRBJ2-2, with TRBD1 identical over 9 bases. Germline trimming cut 5 bases from V and 5 bases from J; bases unmatched to any gene: 9. Germline CDR1 and CDR2: MDHEN and SYDVKM. The CDR3 contains 16 residues. CDR3 in DNA: TGTGCCAGCAGTCACCCGGGGACAGGGAAAACCGGGGAGCTGTTTTTT. Amino acids: CASSHPGTGKTGELFF.

This clonotype was observed at least ten times. The V call is TRBV5-1, the J call TRBJ2-3; TRBD2 agrees at 12 bases. The CDR3 has 13 amino acids. Germline V gene sequence: CDR1 SGHRS, CDR2 YFSETQ. With V trimmed by 5 bases and J by 5 bases, 0 bases remained unmatched. DNA for the CDR3: TGCGCCAGCAGGACTAGCGGGAGAGATACGCAGTATTTT. Protein product: CASRTSGRDTQYF.

Many counts were recorded for this clonotype. V and J are TRBV20-1 and TRBJ2-7; 10 bases match TRBD2. The ends lost 0 bases at V and 3 bases at J; junction bases unmatched: 5. Germline-derived CDR1 and CDR2 are DFQATT and SNEGSKA (reference sequence). This CDR3 spans 15 amino acids. CDR3 loop: CSAREHVAGGYEQYF. CDR3 sequence (DNA): TGCAGTGCTAGAGAACATGTAGCGGGAGGCTACGAGCAGTACTTC.

This clonotype was seen repeatedly, ten times or more. The chain recombines TRBV25-1 with TRBJ2-2, with D maybe TRBD2 (6 bases). The CDR3 has 14 amino acids. V was pared by 4 bases and J by 4 bases, with 10 bases between. Germline V gene data show CDR1 as MGHDK and CDR2 as SYGVNS. The CDR3 DNA reads TGTGCCAGCAGTGTTCGGGAGTTCACCGGGGAGCTGTTTTTT. As protein: CASSVREFTGELFF. The variable domain in full, completed from reference TRBV25-1 and TRBJ2-2, reads EADIYQTPRYLVIGTGKKITLECSQTMGHDKMYWYQQDPGMELHLIHYSYGVNSTEKGDLSSESTVSRIRTEHFPLTLESARPSHTSQYLCASSVREFTGELFFGEGSRLTVL.

In this sample, this clonotype turned up many times. J is TRBJ1-1 and V is TRBV5-1, with D possibly matching TRBD1 (6 bases). V was clipped by 4 bases and J by 1 base, with 26 bases between them. Germline CDR1 reads SGHRS; CDR2 reads YFSETQ. This CDR3 contains 19 residues. The DNA for the CDR3 is TGCGCCAGCAGCCCCGGGGAGAGACAGGAGAGATACGGGAACACTGAAGCTTTCTTT. The encoded protein is CASSPGERQERYGNTEAFF.

This clonotype was seen ten or more times. V is TRBV29-1 and J is TRBJ1-3, with TRBD1 identical over 7 bases. J gave up 0 bases and V 6 bases, and 8 bases lay outside the gene matches. Germline CDR1 is SQVTM and CDR2 is ANQGSEA. This CDR3 has 15 residues. The CDR3 nucleotides read TGCAGCGTATCGAACAGGGGCAGCTCTGGAAACACCATATATTTT. Its protein product is CSVSNRGSSGNTIYF.

The genes are TRBV5-1 and TRBJ2-7; D gene unclear. Germline V lookup: CDR1 SGHRS, CDR2 YFSETQ. This CDR3 contains 14 residues. The V end was cut by 0 bases, the J end by 3 bases, with 10 bases between. CDR3 nucleotide sequence: TGCGCCAGCAGCTTGGCCGAGGACGGCTACGAGCAGTACTTC. It is translated as CASSLAEDGYEQYF.